The T cell receptor beta chain described here comes from a study of CD8 T cells in Susac syndrome. Study results and limitations: Total CD8+ repertoires held under 20 Susac-specific public clones, while CD8+ TEMRA repertoires held a few.

Looked up from germline, CDR1 is MGHDK and CDR2 is SYGVNS. The V gene lost 8 bases and the J gene lost 3 bases, with 23 bases spanning the gap. This CDR3 comprises 16 residues. From blood CD8+ and CD4+ T cells, the TCR beta chain was sequenced. Reverse transcription used about 0.45 to 1 ug RNA and random hexamers. Across 54 Vbeta and 13 Jbeta, immunoSEQ multiplex PCR amplified TCR beta CDR3. Each CDR3 protein is one row after TCRdb ran MiXCR on the immunoSEQ multiplex PCR reads. The table shows around 130,000 distinct CDR3 sequences, with roughly 94% occurring only once. As to this clonotype: The target antigen is unknown.

The specimen was CD8+ T cells from PBMCs. The receptor's source is a human donor with Susac syndrome. The chain is built from TRBV25-1 and TRBJ2-7; tentatively, D is TRBD2 (5 bases). The CDR3 DNA sequence: TGTGCCAGCCCCTTTAACAACCCGGGGATGGACTACGAGCAGTACTTC. Protein product: CASPFNNPGMDYEQYF.